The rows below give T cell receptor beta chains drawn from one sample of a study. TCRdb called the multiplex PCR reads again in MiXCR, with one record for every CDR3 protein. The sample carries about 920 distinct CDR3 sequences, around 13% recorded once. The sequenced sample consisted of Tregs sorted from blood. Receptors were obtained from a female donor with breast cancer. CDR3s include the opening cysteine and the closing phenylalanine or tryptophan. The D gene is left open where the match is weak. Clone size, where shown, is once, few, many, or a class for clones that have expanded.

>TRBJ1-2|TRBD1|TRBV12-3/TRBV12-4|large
CASRGLDRGSYGYTF
TGTGCCAGCAGGGGCCTCGACAGGGGAAGCTATGGCTACACCTTC
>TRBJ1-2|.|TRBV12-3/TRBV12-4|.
CASSTQRESYTF
TGTGCCAGCAGCACCCAGAGGGAAAGCTACACCTTC
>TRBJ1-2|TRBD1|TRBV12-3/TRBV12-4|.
CASSRQGYGYTF
TGTGCCAGCAGTCGACAGGGGTATGGCTACACCTTC
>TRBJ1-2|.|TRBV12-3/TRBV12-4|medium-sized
CASCPQGLYGYTF
TGTGCCAGCTGCCCACAGGGACTTTATGGCTACACCTTC
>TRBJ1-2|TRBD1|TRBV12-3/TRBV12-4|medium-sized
CASSLQGQRRGLGYGYTF
TGTGCCAGCAGTTTGCAGGGACAGCGAAGGGGACTAGGCTATGGCTACACCTTC
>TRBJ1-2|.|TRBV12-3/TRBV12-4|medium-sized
CASSLAGYGYTF
TGTGCCAGCAGTCTGGCCGGTTATGGCTACACCTTC
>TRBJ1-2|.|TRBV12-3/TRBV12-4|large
CASSGPGNYGYTF
TGTGCCAGCAGTGGTCCAGGGAACTATGGCTACACCTTC
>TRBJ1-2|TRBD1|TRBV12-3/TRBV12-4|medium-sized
CASSSTGIYGYTF
TGTGCCAGCAGCTCGACAGGGATCTATGGCTACACCTTC